This entry lists 8 T cell receptor beta chains sequenced from one sample in a study of PD-L1 blockade in urothelial cancer. The data were produced by immunoSEQ multiplex PCR, yet TCRdb's version contains in-frame clones alone and is incomplete. The table shows about 32,000 clones, with about 89% occurring only once. The sequenced sample was PBMCs, obtained around atezolizumab (anti-PD-L1) treatment. The receptor source for this set is a man in his fifties or sixties with urothelial cancer.

The V gene is TRBV6-5, the J gene TRBJ2-7; TRBD2 matches 13 bases. The CDR3 covers 14 residues. Germline V gene data show CDR1 as MNHEY and CDR2 as SVGAGI. Trimming removed 6 bases from V and 6 bases from J; junction bases left unmatched: 5. The DNA for the CDR3 is TGTGCCAGCAGACGACTAGCGGGAGGCCGCGAGCAGTACTTC. This codes for CASRRLAGGREQYF.

CDR3 sequence (DNA): TGTGCCAGCAGTCGACAGGGCGAGACCGGGGAGCTGTTTTTT. Residues: CASSRQGETGELFF. This sequence joins TRBV25-1 and TRBJ2-2; 7 bases agree with TRBD1. The V and J ends lost 5 bases and 5 bases, in that order; junction bases with no gene match: 5. Germline CDR1 and CDR2: MGHDK and SYGVNS. CDR3 size: 14 residues.

With regard to this clone: Other DNA sequences of this sample code for an identical CDR3. The V and J genes are TRBV7-2 and TRBJ2-2; no firm D call. The germline CDR1 and CDR2 sequences are SGHTA and FQGNSA. The CDR3 covers 14 residues. The V end lost 1 base, the J end lost 2 bases, and 5 bases lay between the germline ends. DNA of the CDR3: TGTGCCAGCAGCTTAGGTCTAAACACCGGGGAGCTGTTTTTT. Translated, it gives CASSLGLNTGELFF.

This rearrangement joins TRBV19 to TRBJ1-5, with 8 bases identical to TRBD1. V shed 10 bases, J shed 2 bases, and the junction held 7 bases outside the gene matches. Germline CDR1 and CDR2: LNHDA and SQIVND (reference sequence). CDR3 size: 14 residues. CDR3 sequence (DNA): TGTGCCACCAGGACAGGGTCGGGCAATCAGCCCCAGCATTTT. This codes for CATRTGSGNQPQHF.

The J gene is TRBJ2-7, the V gene TRBV29-1; D is ambiguous. V lost 1 base to trimming and J lost 0 bases, with 10 bases between them. This CDR3 region has 14 residues. CDR1 SQVTM and CDR2 ANQGSEA come from the germline V gene. CDR3 sequence: CSVEGSRGSYEQYF. In DNA, the CDR3 is TGCAGCGTTGAAGGCTCGCGCGGCTCCTACGAGCAGTACTTC.

The chain joins TRBV2 to TRBJ2-7, with D possibly matching TRBD1 (6 bases). Germline values: CDR1 SNHLY, CDR2 FYNNEI. Trimming shortened V by 6 bases and J by 3 bases, and 18 bases separated the two germline ends. The CDR3 runs 15 residues. The chain's CDR3 is CASSENRQEFYEQYF. Here the CDR3 DNA reads TGTGCCAGCAGCGAGAACAGACAGGAGTTCTACGAGCAGTACTTC.

The chain carries TRBV5-6 and TRBJ2-2; the D gene is possibly TRBD2 (5 bases). Germline V gene lookup returns CDR1 SGHDT and CDR2 YYEEEE. V shed 6 bases and J shed 5 bases, with 23 bases lying between them. The CDR3 loop spans 17 amino acids. CDR3 DNA sequence: TGTGCCAGCACCACGCCCCGGACTTCCCCTTTAACCGGGGAGCTGTTTTTT. This codes for CASTTPRTSPLTGELFF.

DNA for the CDR3: TGTGCCAGCAGCCCAAATAGCGGGGCCAAAAACATTCAGTACTTC. Translating it yields CASSPNSGAKNIQYF. The chain uses TRBV14 and TRBJ2-4; 7 nucleotides line up with TRBD2. Germline CDR1 is SGHDN and CDR2 is FVKESK. Losses at the gene ends were 4 bases for V and 1 base for J; bases not matched to a gene: 4. The length of the CDR3 is 15 residues.